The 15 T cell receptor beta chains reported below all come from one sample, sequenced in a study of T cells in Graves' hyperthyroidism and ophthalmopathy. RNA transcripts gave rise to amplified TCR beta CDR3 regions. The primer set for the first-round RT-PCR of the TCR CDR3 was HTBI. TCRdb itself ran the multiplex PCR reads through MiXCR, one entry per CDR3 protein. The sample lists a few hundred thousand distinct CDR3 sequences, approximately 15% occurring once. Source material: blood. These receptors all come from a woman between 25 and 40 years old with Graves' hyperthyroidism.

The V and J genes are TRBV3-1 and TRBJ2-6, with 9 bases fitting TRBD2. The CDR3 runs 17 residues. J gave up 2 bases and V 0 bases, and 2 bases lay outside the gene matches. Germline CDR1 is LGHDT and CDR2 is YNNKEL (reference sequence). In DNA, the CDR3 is TGTGCCAGCAGCCAAGATGCGGGAGGGACTGGGGCCAACGTCCTGACTTTC. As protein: CASSQDAGGTGANVLTF.

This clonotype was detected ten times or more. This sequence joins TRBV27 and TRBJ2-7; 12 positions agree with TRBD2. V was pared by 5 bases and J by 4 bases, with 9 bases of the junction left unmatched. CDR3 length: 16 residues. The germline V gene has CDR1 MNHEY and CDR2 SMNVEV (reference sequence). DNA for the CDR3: TGTGCCAGCAGTCCACGACAGGGGACTAGCGGGTACGAGCAGTACTTC. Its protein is CASSPRQGTSGYEQYF.

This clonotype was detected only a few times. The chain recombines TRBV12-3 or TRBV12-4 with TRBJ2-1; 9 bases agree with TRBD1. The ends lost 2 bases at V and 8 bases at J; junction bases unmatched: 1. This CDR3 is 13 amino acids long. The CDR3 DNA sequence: TGTGCCAGCAGTTTAAACAGGGGGCATGAGCAGTTCTTC. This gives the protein CASSLNRGHEQFF.

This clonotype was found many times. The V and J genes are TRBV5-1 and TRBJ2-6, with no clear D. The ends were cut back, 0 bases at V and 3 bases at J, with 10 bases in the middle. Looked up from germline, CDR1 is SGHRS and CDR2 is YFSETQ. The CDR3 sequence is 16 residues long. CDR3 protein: CASSLEEASGANVLTF. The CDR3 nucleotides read TGCGCCAGCAGCTTGGAAGAGGCTAGTGGGGCCAACGTCCTGACTTTC.

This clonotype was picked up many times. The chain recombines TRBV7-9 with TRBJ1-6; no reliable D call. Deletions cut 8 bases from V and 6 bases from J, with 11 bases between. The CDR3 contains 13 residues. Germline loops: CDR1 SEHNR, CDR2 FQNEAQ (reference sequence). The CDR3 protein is CASGTEGNSPLHF. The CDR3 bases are TGTGCCAGCGGTACCGAGGGTAATTCACCCCTCCACTTT.

DNA of the CDR3: TGTGCCAGCACCTTGGGACAGGGGACAAGCACAGATACGCAGTATTTT. Protein: CASTLGQGTSTDTQYF. The V and J genes are TRBV12-3 or TRBV12-4 and TRBJ2-3; 10 bases agree with TRBD1. The CDR3 has 16 residues. J lost 0 bases, V lost 7 bases, and 7 bases had no gene match.

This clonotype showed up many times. This chain's CDR3 is CASSQVHEQFF. The CDR3 DNA reads TGTGCCAGCAGCCAAGTCCATGAGCAGTTCTTC. The chain recombines TRBV3-1 with TRBJ2-1; D gene ambiguous. The CDR3 extends over 11 amino acids. The ends were cut back, 1 base at V and 8 bases at J, with 3 bases in the middle. In germline, CDR1 is LGHDT, CDR2 YNNKEL (reference sequence).

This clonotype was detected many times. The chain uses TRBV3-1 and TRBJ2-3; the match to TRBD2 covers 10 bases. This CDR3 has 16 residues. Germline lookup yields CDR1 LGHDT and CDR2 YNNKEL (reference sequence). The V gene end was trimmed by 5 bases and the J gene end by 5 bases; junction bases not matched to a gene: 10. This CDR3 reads CASSARAGGDRDTQYF. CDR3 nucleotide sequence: TGTGCCAGCAGCGCTAGAGCGGGAGGGGATCGAGATACGCAGTATTTT.

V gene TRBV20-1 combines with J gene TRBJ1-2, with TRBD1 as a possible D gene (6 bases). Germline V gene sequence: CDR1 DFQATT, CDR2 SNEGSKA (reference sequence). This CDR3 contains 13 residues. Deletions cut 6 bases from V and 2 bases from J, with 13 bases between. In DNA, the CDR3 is TGCAGTGCCGAGAACAGGGCGAACTATGGCTACACCTTC. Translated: CSAENRANYGYTF.

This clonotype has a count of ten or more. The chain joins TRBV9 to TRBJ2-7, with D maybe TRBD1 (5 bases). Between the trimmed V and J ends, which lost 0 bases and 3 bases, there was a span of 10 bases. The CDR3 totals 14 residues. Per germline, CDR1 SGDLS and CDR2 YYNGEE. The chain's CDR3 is CASSVGAGFYEQYF. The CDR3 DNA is TGTGCCAGCAGCGTAGGGGCAGGGTTCTACGAGCAGTACTTC.

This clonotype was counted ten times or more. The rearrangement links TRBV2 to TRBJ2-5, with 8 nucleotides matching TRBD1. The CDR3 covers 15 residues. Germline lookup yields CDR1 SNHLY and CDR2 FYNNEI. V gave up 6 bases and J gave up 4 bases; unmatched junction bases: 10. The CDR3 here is CASSRDRQFGETQYF. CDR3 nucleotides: TGTGCCAGCAGCCGGGACAGGCAGTTCGGAGAGACCCAGTACTTC.

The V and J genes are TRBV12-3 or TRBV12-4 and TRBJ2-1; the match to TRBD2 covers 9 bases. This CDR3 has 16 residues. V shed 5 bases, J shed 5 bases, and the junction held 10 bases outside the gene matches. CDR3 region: CASSELGERGDNEQFF. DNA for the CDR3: TGTGCCAGCAGTGAATTAGGCGAGCGGGGGGACAATGAGCAGTTCTTC.

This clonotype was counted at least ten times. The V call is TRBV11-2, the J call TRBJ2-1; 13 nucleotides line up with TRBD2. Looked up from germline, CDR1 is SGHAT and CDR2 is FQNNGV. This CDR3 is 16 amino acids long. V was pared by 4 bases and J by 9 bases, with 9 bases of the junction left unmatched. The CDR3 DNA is TGTGCCAGCAGCTCCCCTTCCGGGACTAGCGGGATTGAGCAGTTCTTC. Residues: CASSSPSGTSGIEQFF.

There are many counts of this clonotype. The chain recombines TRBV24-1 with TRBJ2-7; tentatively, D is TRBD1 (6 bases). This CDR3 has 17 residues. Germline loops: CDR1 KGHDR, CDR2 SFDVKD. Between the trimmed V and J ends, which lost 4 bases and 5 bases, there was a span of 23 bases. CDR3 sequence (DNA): TGTGCCACCAGTGACCTAGTCCGGGACACCCGATTTCACGAGCAGTACTTC. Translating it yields CATSDLVRDTRFHEQYF.

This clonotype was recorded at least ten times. For the CDR3, the DNA is TGTGCCAGCAGTACAACAGGACGGGCCCATGGGGGCTACACCTTC. This sequence encodes CASSTTGRAHGGYTF. The chain links TRBV6-1 to TRBJ1-2; possibly TRBD1 for D (5 bases). V shed 5 bases and J shed 8 bases, with 21 bases lying between them. The germline V gene has CDR1 MNHNS and CDR2 SASEGT. The CDR3 contains 15 residues.